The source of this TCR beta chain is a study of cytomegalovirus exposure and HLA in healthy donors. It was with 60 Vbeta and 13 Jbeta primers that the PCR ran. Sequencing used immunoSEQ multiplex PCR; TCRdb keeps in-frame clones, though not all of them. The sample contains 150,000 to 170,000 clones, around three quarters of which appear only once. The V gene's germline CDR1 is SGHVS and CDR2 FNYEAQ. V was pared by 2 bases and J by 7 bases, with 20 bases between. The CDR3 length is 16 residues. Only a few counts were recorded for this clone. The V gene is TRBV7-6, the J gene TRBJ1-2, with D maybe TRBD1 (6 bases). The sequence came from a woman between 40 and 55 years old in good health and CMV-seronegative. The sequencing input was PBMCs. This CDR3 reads CASSLSPLPGDGGYTF. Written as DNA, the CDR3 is TGTGCCAGCAGCTTATCCCCACTACCAGGGGACGGTGGCTACACCTTC. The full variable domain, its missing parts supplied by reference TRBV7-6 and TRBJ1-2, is GAGVSQSPRYKVTKRGQDVALRCDPISGHVSLYWYRQALGQGPEFLTYFNYEAQQDKSGLPNDRFSAERPEGSISTLTIQRTEQRDSAMYRCASSLSPLPGDGGYTFGSGTRLTVV.